Listed below are T cell receptor beta chains from one sample, sequenced in a study of CD8+CD57+ T cells in acquired aplastic anemia. Via MiXCR, TCRdb re-called the reads, giving one row per CDR3 protein. The table records some 170,000 distinct CDR3 sequences, 45% to 55% of them present only once. Sequenced material: sorted CD4+, CD8+, or CD8+CD57+ T cells (not recorded which) from PBMCs. The receptors come from a human donor with aplastic anemia. CDR3s include the opening cysteine and the closing phenylalanine or tryptophan. The D gene is left open where the match is weak. Clone sizes are given selectively: once, few, many, or a class where the clone is expanded.

12 . TRBD1 TRBJ1-2 TRBV29-1 TGCAGCTTAGGACCAGGGGGCTCTGGCTACACCTTC CSLGPGGSGYTF
18 . TRBD2 TRBJ2-3 TRBV13 TGTGCCAGCAGCTTAAGTAGTAGCGGGGGGGCTTTTGGAGATACGCAGTATTTT CASSLSSSGGAFGDTQYF
12 many . TRBJ2-7 TRBV6-5 TGTGCCAGCAGTTCCCCCGAGGTCCAGCAGTACTTC CASSSPEVQQYF
15 . . TRBJ2-2 TRBV2 TGTGCCAGCAGTCCCGGGAGTACTATGACCGGGGAGCTGTTTTTT CASSPGSTMTGELFF
15 many TRBD1 TRBJ2-1 TRBV5-1 TGCGCCAGCAGCTTGGGGACAGGGAATTGGAATGAGCAGTTCTTC CASSLGTGNWNEQFF
14 . . TRBJ1-3 TRBV2 TGTGCCAGCCGCAGGGGAACTACTGGAAACACCATATATTTT CASRRGTTGNTIYF
11 many . TRBJ2-7 TRBV15 TGTGCCACCAGTAATCCCTACGAGCAGTACTTC CATSNPYEQYF
13 . . TRBJ2-7 TRBV2 TGTGCCAGCAAGGACGCGGGGCTGTACGAGCAGTACTTC CASKDAGLYEQYF
13 . TRBD1 TRBJ2-7 TRBV6-1 TGTGCCATCAGTGGCCCGGGACAGGGAGTGCAGTACTTC CAISGPGQGVQYF
17 many . TRBJ1-1 TRBV7-8 TGTGCCAGCAGCCCTGACAGACCTTTAACTAAAACGACGGAAGCTTTCTTT CASSPDRPLTKTTEAFF
15 . . TRBJ1-2 TRBV9 TGTGCCAGCAGCGTAGCTCCCAGACAGGACTATGGCTACACCTTC CASSVAPRQDYGYTF
17 many TRBD2 TRBJ2-7 TRBV4-2 TGTGCCAGCAGCCGATCGGGACTAGCGGGGATCTCCTACGAGCAGTACTTC CASSRSGLAGISYEQYF
14 many . TRBJ2-7 TRBV27 TGTGCCAGCAAAAAGGTGGCGATACGGGACGAGCAGTACTTC CASKKVAIRDEQYF
15 many . TRBJ2-6 TRBV20-1 TGCAGTGCCAGGTCGCAGGCGGTTGGGGCCAACGTCCTGACTTTC CSARSQAVGANVLTF
16 . TRBD1 TRBJ1-5 TRBV6-1 TGTGCCAGCAGTGAAGAGGGGACAGGGGGGGGTCAGCCCCAGCATTTT CASSEEGTGGGQPQHF
14 . TRBD1 TRBJ2-7 TRBV11-2 TGTGCCAGCAGCTTAGTGGGGACAGGGGTCGAGCAGTACTTC CASSLVGTGVEQYF
14 many TRBD1 TRBJ1-4 TRBV7-9 TGTGCCAGCAGCTTGGGACAGGGGAGTGAAAAACTGTTTTTT CASSLGQGSEKLFF
13 . . TRBJ2-7 TRBV15 TGTGCCACCAGCGCAAGGCTCGGATACGAGCAGTACTTC CATSARLGYEQYF
14 . TRBD1 TRBJ1-2 TRBV12-3/TRBV12-4 TGTGCCAGCAGTTTGAACAGGGGCTCTGGTGGCCACACCTTC CASSLNRGSGGHTF
16 . TRBD2 TRBJ2-2 TRBV11-2 TGTGCCACCACCCTCTCCCTAGCGGGGAACACCGGGGAGCTGTTTTTT CATTLSLAGNTGELFF
15 many TRBD1 TRBJ2-1 TRBV5-1 TGCGCCAGCAGCCCCGGACAGGGGAGATTCAATGAGCAGTTCTTC CASSPGQGRFNEQFF
17 many TRBD1 TRBJ1-3 TRBV5-1 TGCGCCAGCAGCTTGGGGGACAGGTCTTATTCTGGAAACACCATATATTTT CASSLGDRSYSGNTIYF
14 many . TRBJ2-3 TRBV10-3 TGTGCCATCAGTACAGGAGGGAGCGCAGATACGCAGTATTTT CAISTGGSADTQYF
17 many TRBD2 TRBJ2-1 TRBV5-1 TGCGCCAGCAGCTTGGCCTGGCGGGGGGTAAGCAAGGGGGAGCAGTTCTTC CASSLAWRGVSKGEQFF
12 many . TRBJ2-3 TRBV5-1 TGCGCCAGCAGCTGGAGCACAGATACGCAGTATTTT CASSWSTDTQYF
14 many . TRBJ2-7 TRBV15 TGTGCCACCAGCCCCAGGATGGTGGGGCGCGAGCAGTACTTC CATSPRMVGREQYF
13 few . TRBJ1-2 TRBV2 TGTGCCAGCAGTGTAATACAGGTGGAGGGCTACACCTTC CASSVIQVEGYTF
15 many . TRBJ2-7 TRBV15 TGTGCCACCAGCGGGGACGACAGGCAACCCTACGAGCAGTACTTC CATSGDDRQPYEQYF
16 . TRBD1 TRBJ1-2 TRBV11-1 TGTGCCAGCAGCTTTGGGACAGGGCCAAAAAGTTATGGCTACACCTTC CASSFGTGPKSYGYTF
14 few TRBD1 TRBJ2-5 TRBV18 TGTGCCAGCTCACCAAGACAGGGAAAAGAGACCCAGTACTTC CASSPRQGKETQYF
14 many . TRBJ1-2 TRBV4-2 TGTGCCAGCAGCCAAGGCGGGACCCTCGATGGCTACACCTTC CASSQGGTLDGYTF
14 . TRBD2 TRBJ2-7 TRBV25-1 TGTGCCAGCAATAGGGAGGGTGAAGCCTACGAGCAGTACTTC CASNREGEAYEQYF
13 few . TRBJ1-3 TRBV10-1 TGCGCCAGCAATGTAGAGTGGGGAAACACCATATATTTT CASNVEWGNTIYF
13 many . TRBJ2-3 TRBV4-2 TGTGCCAGCAGCCAGGATCAATTTAGGTTGCAGTATTTT CASSQDQFRLQYF
16 . TRBD1 TRBJ1-2 TRBV10-3 TGTGCCATCAGTGCCCGTGAGGGGGCAACTAACTATGGCTACACCTTC CAISAREGATNYGYTF
12 . . TRBJ1-2 TRBV29-1 TGCAGCGTTGACGGACTCGGGGGTGGCTACACCTTC CSVDGLGGGYTF
14 . . TRBJ1-2 TRBV7-2 TGTGCCAGCAGCTTAGTGAGAGAGATCTCGGGCTACACCTTC CASSLVREISGYTF
12 many . TRBJ2-7 TRBV7-8 TGTGCCAGCAGCTTAGCGCGAGGGGATCTGGACTTC CASSLARGDLDF
15 . TRBD2 TRBJ2-3 TRBV2 TGTGCCAGCAGTGGTCTAGCGGGGCGCACAGATACGCAGTATTTT CASSGLAGRTDTQYF
14 many . TRBJ1-1 TRBV6-1 TGTGCCAGCAGTCCGTCACAGGTGGCCACTGAAGCTTTCTTT CASSPSQVATEAFF
16 many . TRBJ1-2 TRBV19 TGTGCCAGTAGTGGTAGAGCACAGGGTCTTGGGTATGGCTACACCTTC CASSGRAQGLGYGYTF
14 many . TRBJ2-7 TRBV5-6 TGTGCCAGCAGCTTGGGTAGGCTCTCCTACGAGCAGTACTTC CASSLGRLSYEQYF
16 many TRBD1 TRBJ2-2 TRBV24-1 TGTGCCACCAGTGACCCCGGGACAGGGAACACCGGGGAGCTGTTTTTT CATSDPGTGNTGELFF
14 . . TRBJ1-1 TRBV7-9 TGTGCCAGCAGTCTCGGGGATCGGGATACTGAAGCTTTCTTT CASSLGDRDTEAFF
14 few . TRBJ1-1 TRBV27 TGTGCCAGCAGTTTAAACCCTTCCGGAGTAGAAGCTTTCTTT CASSLNPSGVEAFF
16 many TRBD1 TRBJ1-2 TRBV4-1 TGCGCCAGCAGCCAAGCAGGGACAGGGCTTGCTAGGGGCTACACCTTC CASSQAGTGLARGYTF
14 . TRBD2 TRBJ2-1 TRBV7-3 TGTGCCAGCGGGACCAGCGGGGTTTACAATGAGCAGTTCTTC CASGTSGVYNEQFF
13 many TRBD1 TRBJ1-1 TRBV29-1 TGCAGCTCGACAGGGGGTTTGAACACTGAAGCTTTCTTT CSSTGGLNTEAFF
14 many . TRBJ1-1 TRBV7-2 TGTGCCAGCAGCTTATCCCCGACGTACACTGAAGCTTTCTTT CASSLSPTYTEAFF
16 . . TRBJ2-1 TRBV15 TGTGCCACCAGCAGTCCAAAGGAGACAGCATACAATGAGCAGTTCTTC CATSSPKETAYNEQFF
14 many . TRBJ2-2 TRBV9 TGTGCCAGCAGCCCCAGTGGAACCACCGGGGAGCTGTTTTTT CASSPSGTTGELFF
14 . TRBD1 TRBJ2-7 TRBV7-8 TGTGCCAGCAGCTTACAGGGGGCTTCCTACGAGCAGTACTTC CASSLQGASYEQYF